Below are 29 T cell receptor beta chains sequenced from a single sample in a study of T cells in localized non-small cell lung cancer. Generated by immunoSEQ multiplex PCR, the TCRdb table keeps only in-frame clones and is missing some. The sample records about 7,000 clones, 23% being singletons. The sample in question was lung tumor tissue, obtained before any cancer treatment. Every receptor here comes from a man aged 35-75 years with stage III squamous cell lung carcinoma.

The chain employs TRBV5-1 and TRBJ2-1; TRBD2 agrees at 9 bases. V dropped 1 base and J dropped 8; count of bases not matched to a gene: 7. In germline, CDR1 is SGHRS, CDR2 YFSETQ. The CDR3 runs to 15 residues. The CDR3 bases are TGCGCCAGCAGCTTGATTAGCGGGAGTGGCCATGAGCAGTTCTTC. Its translation: CASSLISGSGHEQFF.

The chain links TRBV28 to TRBJ1-1; D not resolved. The V end was cut by 5 bases, the J end by 1 base, with 11 bases between. From germline, CDR1 is MDHEN and CDR2 SYDVKM. The CDR3 is 14 amino acids. CDR3: CASSPGGRNTEAFF. The CDR3 nucleotides are TGTGCCAGCAGTCCAGGAGGGAGGAACACTGAAGCTTTCTTT.

The sample holds a few counts of this clone. CDR3 nucleotide sequence: TGTGCCAGCAGCTCTAGCGGGATCTACAATGAGCAGTTCTTC. This encodes CASSSSGIYNEQFF. V is TRBV9 and J is TRBJ2-1; the match to TRBD2 covers 9 bases. The CDR3 has 14 residues. Germline CDR1 and CDR2: SGDLS and YYNGEE. Trimming at V came to 4 bases and at J to 3 bases, leaving 2 bases not matched to a gene.

This clone was recorded a few times. The junction does not match germline at one end; this may be a read error. This chain joins TRBV6-8 and TRBJ2-6, with 10 bases lining up with TRBD1. The germline V gene encodes CDR1 MNHGY and CDR2 SAAAGT. The CDR3 runs 18 residues. The CDR3 DNA reads as TGTGCCATCAGTGACTTGACAGGGGGCCACTCTGGGGCCAACGTCCTGACTTTC. Encoded protein: CAISDLTGGHSGANVLTF.

The chain has TRBV10-3 and TRBJ2-5; tentative D call: TRBD1 (5 bases). Per the germline V gene, CDR1 is ENHRY and CDR2 is SYGVKD. The length of the CDR3 is 15 residues. The ends were cut back, 0 bases at V and 4 bases at J, with 12 bases in the middle. Here the CDR3 reads CAISESGAAGETQYF. In DNA, the CDR3 is TGTGCCATCAGTGAGTCTGGGGCAGCTGGAGAGACCCAGTACTTC.

The J gene is TRBJ2-1, the V gene TRBV19; 8 bases match TRBD2. The CDR3 has 15 amino acids. Losses at the gene ends were 5 bases for V and 0 bases for J; bases not matched to a gene: 3. The germline V gene encodes CDR1 LNHDA and CDR2 SQIVND (reference sequence). The CDR3 is CASSPRGDSYNEQFF. CDR3 coding DNA: TGTGCCAGTAGTCCGCGGGGGGACTCCTACAATGAGCAGTTCTTC.

V and J are TRBV9 and TRBJ1-4; unclear D gene. This CDR3 region has 15 residues. Per the germline V gene, CDR1 is SGDLS and CDR2 is YYNGEE. V lost 3 bases and J lost 6, with 15 bases in between. CDR3 residues: CASSASGNPDEKLFF. Here the CDR3 DNA reads TGTGCCAGCAGCGCTTCCGGGAACCCGGATGAAAAACTGTTTTTT.

Only a few counts were recorded for this clone. This chain joins TRBV28 and TRBJ1-6; D perhaps matches TRBD1 (5 bases). The CDR3 has 15 amino acids. Per germline, CDR1 MDHEN and CDR2 SYDVKM. The ends were cut back, 4 bases at V and 9 bases at J, with 16 bases in the middle. The DNA for the CDR3 is TGTGCCAGCAGTTCTTCCCAGGGTGATAGTTCACCCCTCCACTTT. Its translation is CASSSSQGDSSPLHF.

DNA for the CDR3: TGTGCCAGCAGTGAAGCGCTTTCTAGCGGGGGCACAGATACGCAGTATTTT. It codes for CASSEALSSGGTDTQYF. The genes are TRBV2 and TRBJ2-3, with 9 bases aligning to TRBD2. From germline, CDR1 is SNHLY and CDR2 FYNNEI. Germline trimming cut 0 bases from V and 1 base from J; bases unmatched to any gene: 5. The CDR3 loop spans 17 amino acids.

The chain joins TRBV6-8 to TRBJ1-4; the D gene is possibly TRBD1 (5 bases). The CDR3 spans 18 residues. With 7 bases removed from V and 0 bases from J, the gap between germline ends came to 21 bases. The germline V gene has CDR1 MNHGY and CDR2 SAAAGT. The CDR3 nucleotides are TGTGCCAGCACCGACGGGGCCTATACAGGCGCAACTAATGAAAAACTGTTTTTT. It encodes CASTDGAYTGATNEKLFF.

This sequence joins TRBV29-1 and TRBJ1-1, with D possibly matching TRBD1 (5 bases). This CDR3 is 12 amino acids long. The V gene's germline CDR1 is SQVTM and CDR2 ANQGSEA. V was clipped by 3 bases and J by 5 bases, with 10 bases between them. CDR3 sequence: CSVDGPGTEAFF. The CDR3 region has the DNA TGCAGCGTTGACGGCCCAGGGACTGAAGCTTTCTTT.

This clone was seen a handful of times. The chain links TRBV6-8 to TRBJ2-7; 12 nucleotides match TRBD1. The CDR3 extends over 15 amino acids. V was clipped by 5 bases and J by 5 bases; unmatched bases: 7. The germline CDR1 and CDR2 sequences are MNHGY and SAAAGT. CDR3: CASSDPGQGAHEQYF. The DNA of the CDR3 is TGTGCCAGCAGTGACCCGGGACAGGGGGCTCACGAGCAGTACTTC.

The chain uses TRBV9 and TRBJ2-5; D unclear. The CDR3 consists of 12 residues. CDR1 is SGDLS and CDR2 is YYNGEE in the germline V gene. Trimming cost V 7 bases and J 7 bases, with 14 bases left between them. In nucleotides, the CDR3 is TGTGCCAGCGGCGACCCATTTGGGACCCAGTACTTC. It yields the protein CASGDPFGTQYF.

V usage is TRBV19 and J usage is TRBJ2-1; 11 positions match TRBD2. V lost 8 bases and J lost 4; bases outside the gene matches: 4. Looked up from germline, CDR1 is LNHDA and CDR2 is SQIVND (reference sequence). This CDR3 has 14 residues. CDR3 sequence (DNA): TGTGCCAGTCAGACTAGCGGGGCATACAATGAGCAGTTCTTC. This translates into CASQTSGAYNEQFF.

This clone was counted a few times. The V and J genes are TRBV11-3 and TRBJ2-1, with 10 bases fitting TRBD2. The CDR3 is 16 amino acids. Germline-derived CDR1 and CDR2 are SGHNT and YENEEA. The junction had 11 bases not matched to a gene; V was cut back by 5 bases and J by 7 bases. CDR3 in DNA: TGTGCCAGCAGCGGGTCTAGCGGGGGAATCGGGAATGAGCAGTTCTTC. It yields the protein CASSGSSGGIGNEQFF.

This clone is medium-sized within its sample. The rearrangement links TRBV11-3 to TRBJ1-1; 9 nucleotides agree with TRBD1. After removal of 4 bases from V and 6 bases from J, the junction contained 6 bases not matched to a gene. The CDR3 totals 14 residues. Germline assignment: CDR1 SGHNT and CDR2 YENEEA. The CDR3 protein is CASSSRQGEAEAFF. As DNA, the CDR3 is TGTGCCAGCAGCTCAAGACAGGGGGAGGCTGAAGCTTTCTTT.

As regards this clone: The junction shows a germline mismatch at one end, possibly a read error. The chain is built from TRBV6-8 and TRBJ1-2; D might be TRBD1 (5 bases). From germline, CDR1 is MNHGY and CDR2 SAAAGT. The CDR3 totals 14 residues. For the CDR3, the DNA is TGTGCCAGCAGTGACTCCACGGCAGGGAAAGGCTACACCTTC. It specifies CASSDSTAGKGYTF.

In its sample, this clone was seen a few times. This rearrangement joins TRBV4-1 to TRBJ2-7, with 8 bases fitting TRBD2. V gave up 1 base and J gave up 4 bases; unmatched junction bases: 9. This CDR3 has 16 residues. Looked up from germline, CDR1 is MGHRA and CDR2 is YSYEKL. DNA for the CDR3: TGCGCCAGCAGCCAAGGGGTAAGCGGGAGAGGATACGAGCAGTACTTC. This translates into CASSQGVSGRGYEQYF.

This sequence joins TRBV28 and TRBJ1-5; the D is unclear. CDR1 MDHEN and CDR2 SYDVKM come from the germline V gene. There are 15 residues in the CDR3. The V end lost 1 base, the J end lost 1 base, and 8 bases lay between the germline ends. CDR3 loop: CASSLSSGSNQPQHF. For the CDR3, the DNA is TGTGCCAGCAGTTTATCATCTGGGAGCAATCAGCCCCAGCATTTT.

This chain joins TRBV29-1 and TRBJ1-1; D gene ambiguous. The CDR3 totals 13 residues. The V gene lost 4 bases and the J gene lost 5 bases, with 14 bases spanning the gap. Germline lookup yields CDR1 SQVTM and CDR2 ANQGSEA. CDR3 sequence (DNA): TGCAGCGTTGTGTCGCCGAGGGAGACTGAAGCTTTCTTT. Residues: CSVVSPRETEAFF.

This clone showed up just a few times. The chain is built from TRBV9 and TRBJ2-7, with TRBD2 matching 11 bases. The CDR3 consists of 14 residues. The germline gives CDR1 SGDLS, CDR2 YYNGEE. V dropped 1 base and J dropped 6; count of bases not matched to a gene: 3. The CDR3 region is CASSVTGTSGEQYF. The CDR3 DNA reads as TGTGCCAGCAGCGTAACCGGGACTAGCGGCGAGCAGTACTTC.

The chain joins TRBV9 to TRBJ2-1, with 10 bases aligning to TRBD1. Germline V lookup: CDR1 SGDLS, CDR2 YYNGEE. The CDR3 has 16 residues. The trim removed 5 bases at V and 3 bases at J, leaving 8 bases unmatched. The CDR3, as DNA: TGTGCCAGCAGAGAGAAGACAGGGGGCCTCTACAATGAGCAGTTCTTC. It specifies CASREKTGGLYNEQFF.

There are a few counts of this clone. The chain joins TRBV30 to TRBJ2-1; maybe TRBD1 (6 bases). Germline lookup yields CDR1 GTSNPN and CDR2 SVGIG (reference sequence). This CDR3 contains 15 residues. V shed 2 bases and J shed 3 bases, with 14 bases lying between them. The CDR3 DNA is TGTGCCTGGAGTCGTGCCGGGACACTCTACAATGAGCAGTTCTTC. Encoded protein: CAWSRAGTLYNEQFF. Full variable domain (outside the CDR3, taken from reference TRBV30 and TRBJ2-1): SQTIHQWPATLVQPVGSPLSLECTVEGTSNPNLYWYRQAAGRGLQLLFYSVGIGQISSEVPQNLSASRPQDRQFILSSKKLLLSDSGFYLCAWSRAGTLYNEQFFGPGTRLTVL.

This clone appeared a few times. The chain uses TRBV11-3 and TRBJ1-1, with D hard to call. Trimming removed 2 bases from V and 4 bases from J, with 11 bases in between. The CDR3 runs 14 residues. Germline V gene lookup returns CDR1 SGHNT and CDR2 YENEEA. The CDR3 is CASSLWGVGTEAFF. In nucleotides, the CDR3 is TGTGCCAGCAGCTTATGGGGTGTAGGCACTGAAGCTTTCTTT.

This clone is termed medium-sized. The CDR3 loop reads CASSAGPSVSNQPQHF. CDR3 nucleotide sequence: TGTGCCAGCAGCGCGGGGCCCTCCGTAAGCAATCAGCCCCAGCATTTT. The gene calls are TRBV9 and TRBJ1-5, with a weak D call TRBD1 (5 bases). Germline CDR1 SGDLS, CDR2 YYNGEE. The CDR3 has 16 amino acids. Trimming removed 3 bases from V and 1 base from J, with 14 bases in between.

This clone was seen a few times. J is TRBJ1-1 and V is TRBV11-3, with D possibly matching TRBD1 (6 bases). The V end was cut by 5 bases, the J end by 4 bases, with 14 bases between. This CDR3 contains 14 residues. The germline V gene has CDR1 SGHNT and CDR2 YENEEA. CDR3 nucleotides: TGTGCCAGCAGCCCCCGCGGAGGGGGCACTGAAGCTTTCTTT. Protein sequence: CASSPRGGGTEAFF.

This clone was recorded a few times. The genes are TRBV9 and TRBJ1-2; no clear D gene. With 2 bases removed from V and 7 bases from J, the gap between germline ends came to 12 bases. This CDR3 spans 13 amino acids. Germline values: CDR1 SGDLS, CDR2 YYNGEE. CDR3 in amino acids: CASSVLITSGYTF. In nucleotides, the CDR3 is TGTGCCAGCAGCGTTCTTATCACGTCTGGCTACACCTTC.

This clone was seen only a few times. In nucleotides, the CDR3 is TGTGCCAGCAGCGTAGATGGGGGTGGCCAGCCCCAGCATTTT. The encoded protein is CASSVDGGGQPQHF. The rearrangement uses TRBV9 and TRBJ1-5, with a tentative D call TRBD1 (5 bases). From germline, CDR1 is SGDLS and CDR2 YYNGEE. CDR3 length: 14 amino acids. Trimming took off 0 bases at V and 7 bases at J, with 11 bases between the two ends.

This clone was seen a few times. The CDR3 DNA is TGTGCCAGCAGTTCCTATGACAGGGGGAACCCTAACTATGGCTACACCTTC. Amino acid sequence: CASSSYDRGNPNYGYTF. The V call is TRBV28, the J call TRBJ1-2, with TRBD1 matching over 9 bases. V trimming: 4 bases; J trimming: 0 bases; junction bases outside the gene matches: 9. The germline gives CDR1 MDHEN, CDR2 SYDVKM. The CDR3 consists of 17 residues.